The clone carrying this T cell receptor beta chain came up a few times. This sample was included in a study of T-cell memory formation after mild COVID-19. TCRdb ran MiXCR on the 5' RACE reads and lists one entry per CDR3 protein. The top ten clones hold under 25% of a sample with 350,000 to 450,000 distinct CDR3 sequences, 13% to 15% of them seen once. Germline V gene data show CDR1 as SGDLS and CDR2 as YYNGEE. Trimming took 4 bases from V and 5 from J, leaving 18 bases between them. The CDR3 runs to 15 residues. Sequencing used PBMCs or a T cell subset sorted from them (not recorded which). The gene calls are TRBV9 and TRBJ1-2, with D perhaps matching TRBD1 (5 bases). This TCR derives from a man aged 18 to 29 who had mild COVID-19 (a few samples of this study predate the infection). Cell type and time point are not known. CDR3 region: CASSSQTALDYGYTF. The CDR3 region has the DNA TGTGCCAGCAGCTCCCAGACAGCGTTAGATTATGGCTACACCTTC.